The 20 T cell receptor beta chains below come from one sample, sequenced in a study of cytomegalovirus exposure and HLA in healthy donors. The PCR used 60 Vbeta and 13 Jbeta primers. Using immunoSEQ multiplex PCR, the repertoire was profiled, and TCRdb retains in-frame clones only, with some absent. The sample consists of approximately 100,000 clones, around 9.1% of them appearing once. Specimen: PBMCs. The receptor set was obtained from a man aged 40-50 years in good health and CMV-seropositive.

This clone has only a few counts. The V and J genes are TRBV6-4 and TRBJ2-2; 12 bases are shared with TRBD2. The ends lost 6 bases at V and 6 bases at J; junction bases unmatched: 2. Germline assignment: CDR1 MRHNA and CDR2 SNTAGT. The CDR3 is 14 amino acids. CDR3 nucleotides: TGTGCCAGCAGACTAGCGGGAGGATCCGGGGAGCTGTTTTTT. It specifies CASRLAGGSGELFF.

This clone was seen only a few times. This chain joins TRBV11-3 and TRBJ2-1; 7 bases match TRBD2. The CDR3 spans 16 residues. The germline CDR1 and CDR2 sequences are SGHNT and YENEEA. The trim removed 7 bases at V and 3 bases at J, leaving 12 bases unmatched. The CDR3 loop reads CASTYGAGRRYNEQFF. The CDR3 nucleotides read TGTGCCAGCACCTACGGAGCGGGACGGCGCTACAATGAGCAGTTCTTC.

The genes are TRBV9 and TRBJ1-4, with D tentatively TRBD1 (6 bases). Germline V lookup: CDR1 SGDLS, CDR2 YYNGEE. V was cut by 2 bases and J by 1 base, with 6 bases left in between. CDR3 size: 14 residues. The CDR3 DNA follows: TGTGCCAGCAGCGTGACAGGAACTAATGAAAAACTGTTTTTT. This codes for CASSVTGTNEKLFF.

This clone appeared a few times. V is TRBV2 and J is TRBJ2-7; TRBD2 agrees at 9 bases. Germline V lookup: CDR1 SNHLY, CDR2 FYNNEI. After removal of 5 bases from V and 7 bases from J, the junction contained 9 bases not matched to a gene. The CDR3 extends over 14 amino acids. The CDR3 nucleotides are TGTGCCAGCAGTAGCGGGAGGCCCTCTGTAGAGCAGTACTTC. Translation gives CASSSGRPSVEQYF. The variable domain in full, completed from reference TRBV2 and TRBJ2-7, reads EPEVTQTPSHQVTQMGQEVILRCVPISNHLYFYWYRQILGQKVEFLVSFYNNEISEKSEIFDDQFSVERPDGSNFTLKIRSTKLEDSAMYFCASSSGRPSVEQYFGPGTRLTVT.

The chain recombines TRBV9 with TRBJ1-5; the D is unclear. Per the germline V gene, CDR1 is SGDLS and CDR2 is YYNGEE. V lost 3 bases and J 0 bases, leaving 7 bases between the germline ends. This CDR3 comprises 14 residues. CDR3 nucleotides: TGTGCCAGCAGCGCCACACCTAGCAATCAGCCCCAGCATTTT. The encoded protein is CASSATPSNQPQHF.

The J gene is TRBJ1-4, the V gene TRBV9; 8 positions agree with TRBD1. The J segment lost 6 bases and the V segment lost 0 bases, leaving 16 bases of the junction unmatched. Per the germline V gene, CDR1 is SGDLS and CDR2 is YYNGEE. The CDR3 loop spans 19 amino acids. This chain's CDR3 is CASSVGSLGQGGPDEKLFF. DNA for the CDR3: TGTGCCAGCAGCGTAGGGAGTCTCGGACAGGGCGGCCCAGATGAAAAACTGTTTTTT.

The V call is TRBV27, the J call TRBJ1-6; 11 bases match TRBD1. The V gene end was trimmed by 3 bases and the J gene end by 7 bases; junction bases not matched to a gene: 2. There are 15 residues in the CDR3. CDR1 and CDR2 from the germline V gene are MNHEY and SMNVEV (reference sequence). CDR3 nucleotides: TGTGCCAGCAGTTTGGGACAGGGGGACAATTCACCCCTCCACTTT. Translated: CASSLGQGDNSPLHF.

The sample holds a few counts of this clone. This chain links TRBV20-1 with TRBJ2-1; D is possibly TRBD1 (5 bases). Germline CDR1 is DFQATT and CDR2 is SNEGSKA (reference sequence). The CDR3 is 11 amino acids. Trimming shortened V by 4 bases and J by 8 bases, and 9 bases separated the two germline ends. CDR3 residues: CSATRRDEQFF. The CDR3 bases are TGCAGTGCTACGCGCAGGGATGAGCAGTTCTTC.

The V call is TRBV6-5, the J call TRBJ1-3, with D unresolved. The CDR3 runs to 13 residues. Trimming took 8 bases from V and 7 from J, leaving 15 bases between them. Per the germline V gene, CDR1 is MNHEY and CDR2 is SVGAGI. CDR3 sequence (DNA): TGTGCCAGCGCCGTGGCAGGTGGGAACACCATATATTTT. The encoded protein is CASAVAGGNTIYF.

This chain uses TRBV4-2 with TRBJ2-6; 7 nucleotides align to TRBD1. CDR1 is LGHNA and CDR2 is YNFKEQ in the germline V gene. This CDR3 contains 18 residues. V lost 8 bases to trimming and J lost 0 bases; unmatched junction nucleotides: 13. The CDR3 is CASGPTGTANSGANVLTF. The CDR3 DNA follows: TGTGCCAGCGGCCCGACTGGGACAGCGAACTCTGGGGCCAACGTCCTGACTTTC.

The chain combines TRBV10-3 with TRBJ2-1, with TRBD2 matching over 14 bases. The CDR3 has 14 residues. CDR1 and CDR2 (germline): ENHRY, SYGVKD. V dropped 7 bases and J dropped 7; count of bases not matched to a gene: 3. The CDR3 protein is CAIIGTSGSNEQFF. The CDR3 coding sequence is TGTGCCATCATAGGGACTAGCGGGAGTAATGAGCAGTTCTTC.

A few counts support this clone. V is TRBV6-6 and J is TRBJ1-4; 10 positions match TRBD1. The length of the CDR3 is 15 residues. The trim removed 2 bases at V and 8 bases at J, leaving 5 bases unmatched. Germline CDR1 is MNHNY and CDR2 is SVGAGI (reference sequence). CDR3 region: CASSYPGTGEEKLFF. The CDR3 region has the DNA TGTGCCAGCAGTTACCCCGGGACAGGGGAGGAAAAACTGTTTTTT.

J is TRBJ2-3 and V is TRBV5-1, with 9 bases matching TRBD1. The J segment lost 2 bases and the V segment lost 3 bases, leaving 7 bases of the junction unmatched. Germline assignment: CDR1 SGHRS and CDR2 YFSETQ. The CDR3 is 16 amino acids. CDR3 protein: CASSSAGTGYTDTQYF. The CDR3 DNA reads as TGCGCCAGCAGCTCCGCCGGGACAGGGTACACAGATACGCAGTATTTT.

The chain uses TRBV7-3 and TRBJ2-5; possibly TRBD2 for D (6 bases). Per the germline V gene, CDR1 is SGHTA and CDR2 is FQGTGA. V shed 5 bases and J shed 2 bases, with 18 bases lying between them. This CDR3 spans 16 amino acids. The CDR3 spells CASSLWGGTGQETQYF. For the CDR3, the DNA is TGTGCCAGCAGCCTATGGGGCGGGACGGGGCAAGAGACCCAGTACTTC.

This chain joins TRBV2 and TRBJ2-5; D perhaps matches TRBD1 (6 bases). V lost 4 bases and J lost 4, with 10 bases in between. CDR3 length: 13 residues. From germline, CDR1 is SNHLY and CDR2 FYNNEI. The CDR3 nucleotides read TGTGCCAGCAGTGCGAACAGGGCAGAGACCCAGTACTTC. This sequence encodes CASSANRAETQYF. Together with reference TRBV2 and TRBJ2-5, the CDR3 gives the full variable domain: EPEVTQTPSHQVTQMGQEVILRCVPISNHLYFYWYRQILGQKVEFLVSFYNNEISEKSEIFDDQFSVERPDGSNFTLKIRSTKLEDSAMYFCASSANRAETQYFGPGTRLLVL.

There are a few counts of this clone. The chain recombines TRBV5-6 with TRBJ2-7, with D perhaps TRBD1 (5 bases). V was shortened by 3 bases and J by 1 base, with 8 bases between the two germline ends. CDR1 is SGHDT, CDR2 YYEEEE, per germline. The length of the CDR3 is 13 residues. CDR3 residues: CASSSTESYEQYF. The CDR3 DNA reads TGTGCCAGCAGCTCGACAGAGTCCTACGAGCAGTACTTC.

The genes are TRBV2 and TRBJ2-5, with 7 bases matching TRBD2. CDR1 is SNHLY, CDR2 FYNNEI, per germline. Losses at the gene ends were 8 bases for V and 0 bases for J; bases not matched to a gene: 15. This CDR3 contains 17 residues. CDR3 DNA sequence: TGTGCCAGCGGCGTTCGGGAAACTAGCGCCCACCAAGAGACCCAGTACTTC. Protein: CASGVRETSAHQETQYF.

In this sample, this clone turned up a few times. The V call is TRBV7-3, the J call TRBJ2-6; 8 nucleotides match TRBD2. The CDR3 has 22 residues. Germline V gene data show CDR1 as SGHTA and CDR2 as FQGTGA. Trimming at V came to 3 bases and at J to 3 bases, leaving 22 bases not matched to a gene. CDR3 region: CASSLVALAAGGGARGANVLTF. CDR3 in DNA: TGTGCCAGCAGCTTGGTGGCCCTGGCCGCGGGAGGCGGTGCGCGTGGGGCCAACGTCCTGACTTTC.

This clone has more than one count but fewer than ten. In the same sample, other DNA sequences code for this CDR3. This sequence joins TRBV5-1 and TRBJ2-7, with D perhaps matching TRBD2 (6 bases). Germline V gene data show CDR1 as SGHRS and CDR2 as YFSETQ. Trimming removed 4 bases from V and 6 bases from J, with 20 bases in between. CDR3 size: 15 residues. CDR3 sequence: CASSHRDSQPVEQYF. CDR3 coding DNA: TGCGCCAGCAGCCACCGGGACTCCCAGCCAGTCGAGCAGTACTTC.

This clone was found a few times. The chain employs TRBV6-6 and TRBJ2-3, with 12 bases fitting TRBD2. This CDR3 has 13 residues. J gave up 10 bases and V 5 bases, and 4 bases lay outside the gene matches. Germline CDR1 is MNHNY and CDR2 is SVGAGI (reference sequence). CDR3 residues: CASSGLAGSSQYF. The CDR3 nucleotides are TGTGCCAGCAGTGGACTAGCGGGATCATCGCAGTATTTT.